A single sample gave rise to the 14 T cell receptor beta chains below, sequenced in a study of shared clonotypes between healthy human individuals. Positive CCR7 selection of CD45RO-negative cells yielded the naive CD8 cells, and terminally differentiated effector memory CD45RA+ cells were excluded. Profiled with immunoSEQ multiplex PCR; TCRdb holds only in-frame clones, not every one. The sample has about 2 million clones; roughly 95% are singletons. The specimen sequenced was naive CD8+ T cells sorted from blood. All receptors come from a man between 18 and 35 years old in good health.

This chain joins TRBV6-1 and TRBJ1-1; the D gene is possibly TRBD1 (5 bases). CDR1 MNHNS and CDR2 SASEGT come from the germline V gene. The V and J ends lost 8 bases and 4 bases respectively, with 14 bases between them. The CDR3 has 13 amino acids. DNA of the CDR3: TGTGCCAGCGCCCGGGGGGGGAGCACTGAAGCTTTCTTT. It codes for CASARGGSTEAFF.

The V and J genes are TRBV13 and TRBJ2-7; TRBD2 matches at 12 bases. With the DNA end fitting TRBJ2-5 better, the J assignment may be wrong. Germline loops: CDR1 PRHDT, CDR2 FYEKMQ (reference sequence). This CDR3 is built from 15 residues. CDR3 in amino acids: CASSLRLAGEETQYF. CDR3 in DNA: TGTGCCAGCAGCCTAAGACTAGCGGGAGAAGAGACCCAGTACTTC.

The V and J genes are TRBV4-1 and TRBJ2-5; unclear D gene. Trimming removed 3 bases from V and 0 bases from J, with 8 bases in between. Per the germline V gene, CDR1 is MGHRA and CDR2 is YSYEKL. The CDR3 covers 14 residues. In DNA, the CDR3 is TGCGCCAGCAGCCACGGACCGGACCAAGAGACCCAGTACTTC. This translates into CASSHGPDQETQYF.

The chain recombines TRBV10-3 with TRBJ2-7; weak D call: TRBD1 (6 bases). Trimming removed 6 bases from V and 4 bases from J, with 10 bases in between. Germline V gene data show CDR1 as ENHRY and CDR2 as SYGVKD. The CDR3 has 12 amino acids. The CDR3: CAIRDSPYEQYF. CDR3 nucleotide sequence: TGTGCCATCAGGGACAGTCCATACGAGCAGTACTTC.

Turning to this clone: This specimen includes other DNA sequences encoding the same CDR3. The genes are TRBV7-9 and TRBJ1-5, with D unclear. CDR1 is SEHNR and CDR2 is FQNEAQ in the germline V gene (reference sequence). Trimming shortened V by 0 bases and J by 7 bases, and 7 bases separated the two germline ends. This CDR3 has 13 amino acids. Written as DNA, the CDR3 is TGTGCCAGCAGCTTAGCTCCTGGGCAGCCCCAGCATTTT. Protein sequence: CASSLAPGQPQHF. The variable domain in full, with the rest retrieved from reference TRBV7-9 and TRBJ1-5, is DTGVSQNPRHKITKRGQNVTFRCDPISEHNRLYWYRQTLGQGPEFLTYFQNEAQLEKSRLLSDRFSAERPKGSFSTLEIQRTEQGDSAMYLCASSLAPGQPQHFGDGTRLSIL.

The V gene is TRBV5-4, the J gene TRBJ1-1; D is undetermined. Trimming took off 4 bases at V and 5 bases at J, with 15 bases between the two ends. The CDR3 totals 14 residues. Looked up from germline, CDR1 is SGHNT and CDR2 is YYREEE (reference sequence). In nucleotides, the CDR3 is TGTGCCAGCAGCCTAGCCCCGATCGGGACTGAAGCTTTCTTT. Translation: CASSLAPIGTEAFF. The entire variable domain, with the rest obtained from reference TRBV5-4 and TRBJ1-1, is as follows: ETGVTQSPTHLIKTRGQQVTLRCSSQSGHNTVSWYQQALGQGPQFIFQYYREEENGRGNFPPRFSGLQFPNYSSELNVNALELDDSALYLCASSLAPIGTEAFFGQGTRLTVV.

J is TRBJ2-6 and V is TRBV27; no definite D call. The CDR3 contains 15 residues. Germline V gene lookup returns CDR1 MNHEY and CDR2 SMNVEV (reference sequence). V lost 5 bases to trimming and J lost 6 bases, with 14 bases between them. The CDR3 is CASSPTPAMANVLTF. CDR3 nucleotide sequence: TGTGCCAGCAGTCCAACACCGGCTATGGCCAACGTCCTGACTTTC.

J is TRBJ2-7 and V is TRBV9; 10 positions match TRBD1. With 4 bases clipped from V and 2 bases from J, the junction kept 6 bases outside the gene matches. From germline, CDR1 is SGDLS and CDR2 YYNGEE. The length of the CDR3 is 15 residues. CDR3 sequence (DNA): TGTGCCAGCAGCCCGGGGACAGGGGTCGCCTACGAGCAGTACTTC. Residues: CASSPGTGVAYEQYF.

V usage is TRBV27 and J usage is TRBJ1-5; D not certain. Germline CDR1 and CDR2: MNHEY and SMNVEV (reference sequence). Trimming pared 5 bases from V and 4 bases from J, leaving 9 bases between. This CDR3 spans 13 amino acids. CDR3 nucleotides: TGTGCCAGCAGTGAGACCCGTAATCAGCCCCAGCATTTT. This gives the protein CASSETRNQPQHF.

A word on this clone: The same CDR3 also results from other DNA sequences found in this sample. CDR3 nucleotide sequence: TGTGCCAGCAGTTACGGGACCTCAGGAGAGCAGTACTTC. Encoded protein: CASSYGTSGEQYF. This chain connects TRBV6-5 to TRBJ2-7; perhaps D is TRBD1 or TRBD2 (5 bases each). The CDR3 contains 13 residues. The germline V gene has CDR1 MNHEY and CDR2 SVGAGI. V lost 2 bases, J lost 7 bases, and 12 bases lay in between.

The DNA of the CDR3 is TGTGCCAGCAGCCCTTATAGGGGGGGGTCCTACAATGAGCAGTTCTTC. Its translation: CASSPYRGGSYNEQFF. This chain links TRBV11-3 with TRBJ2-1, with a weak D call TRBD2 (7 bases). Trimming shortened V by 5 bases and J by 1 base, and 15 bases separated the two germline ends. The germline V gene encodes CDR1 SGHNT and CDR2 YENEEA. The CDR3 loop spans 16 amino acids.

This chain joins TRBV7-9 and TRBJ1-2, with TRBD1 matching 7 bases. The trim removed 5 bases at V and 3 bases at J, leaving 9 bases unmatched. Per the germline V gene, CDR1 is SEHNR and CDR2 is FQNEAQ (reference sequence). The CDR3 covers 15 residues. DNA of the CDR3: TGTGCCAGCAGCCCCTCAGGGGGGCATGACTATGGCTACACCTTC. This codes for CASSPSGGHDYGYTF.

This chain joins TRBV6-1 and TRBJ2-7; TRBD2 matches 12 bases. The CDR3 is 16 amino acids. V was pared by 2 bases and J by 4 bases, with 6 bases of the junction left unmatched. The V gene's germline CDR1 is MNHNS and CDR2 SASEGT. The CDR3 DNA reads TGTGCCAGCAGTGAATGGACTAGCGGGGCTCTATACGAGCAGTACTTC. It translates to CASSEWTSGALYEQYF.

The rearrangement uses TRBV7-9 and TRBJ2-7; the D is unclear. The germline V gene has CDR1 SEHNR and CDR2 FQNEAQ (reference sequence). This CDR3 comprises 14 residues. Trimming removed 5 bases at V and 0 bases at J, with 11 bases between. The CDR3 loop reads CASSLVTVSYEQYF. CDR3 coding DNA: TGTGCCAGCAGCCTTGTGACGGTCTCCTACGAGCAGTACTTC.